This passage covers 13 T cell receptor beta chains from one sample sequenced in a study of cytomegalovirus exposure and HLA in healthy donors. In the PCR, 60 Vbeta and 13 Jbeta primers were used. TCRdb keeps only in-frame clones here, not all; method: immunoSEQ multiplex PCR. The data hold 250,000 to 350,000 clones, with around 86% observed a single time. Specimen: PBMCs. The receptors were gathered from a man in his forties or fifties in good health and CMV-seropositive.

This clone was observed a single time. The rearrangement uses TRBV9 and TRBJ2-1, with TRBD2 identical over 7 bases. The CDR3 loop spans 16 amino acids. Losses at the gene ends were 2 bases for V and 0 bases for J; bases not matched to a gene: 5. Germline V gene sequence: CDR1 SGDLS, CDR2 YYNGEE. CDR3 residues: CASSVSGKSSYNEQFF. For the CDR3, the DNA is TGTGCCAGCAGCGTGAGCGGGAAGAGCTCCTACAATGAGCAGTTCTTC.

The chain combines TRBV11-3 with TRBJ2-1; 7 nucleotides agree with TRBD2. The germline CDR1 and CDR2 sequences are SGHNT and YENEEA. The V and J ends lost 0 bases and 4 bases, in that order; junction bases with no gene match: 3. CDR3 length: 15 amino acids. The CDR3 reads CASSLEGTIYNEQFF. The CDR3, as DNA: TGTGCCAGCAGCTTAGAGGGGACTATATACAATGAGCAGTTCTTC.

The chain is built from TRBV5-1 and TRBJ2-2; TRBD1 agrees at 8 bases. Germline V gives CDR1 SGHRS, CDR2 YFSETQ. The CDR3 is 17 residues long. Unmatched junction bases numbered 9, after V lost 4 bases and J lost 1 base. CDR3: CASSPRTGTGNTGELFF. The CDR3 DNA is TGCGCCAGCAGCCCCAGAACCGGGACAGGGAACACCGGGGAGCTGTTTTTT.

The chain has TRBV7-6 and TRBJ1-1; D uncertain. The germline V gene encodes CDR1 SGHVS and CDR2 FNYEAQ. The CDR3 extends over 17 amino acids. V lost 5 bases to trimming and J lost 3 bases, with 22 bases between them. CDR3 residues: CASSPRSPGFTYTEAFF. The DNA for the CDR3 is TGTGCCAGCAGCCCCAGGTCGCCGGGATTTACCTACACTGAAGCTTTCTTT.

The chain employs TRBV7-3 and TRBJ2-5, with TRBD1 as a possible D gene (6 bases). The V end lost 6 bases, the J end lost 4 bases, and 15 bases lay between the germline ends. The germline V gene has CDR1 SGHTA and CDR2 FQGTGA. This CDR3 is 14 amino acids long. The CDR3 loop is CASSPTGYRETQYF. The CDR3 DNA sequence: TGTGCCAGCAGTCCTACAGGGTACCGAGAGACCCAGTACTTC.

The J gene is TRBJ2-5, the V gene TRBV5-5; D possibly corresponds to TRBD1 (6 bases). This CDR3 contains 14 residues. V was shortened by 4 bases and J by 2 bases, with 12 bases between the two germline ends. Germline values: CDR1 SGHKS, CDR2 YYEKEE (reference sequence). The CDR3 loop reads CASSTPTGQETQYF. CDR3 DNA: TGTGCCAGCAGCACCCCGACAGGTCAAGAGACCCAGTACTTC.

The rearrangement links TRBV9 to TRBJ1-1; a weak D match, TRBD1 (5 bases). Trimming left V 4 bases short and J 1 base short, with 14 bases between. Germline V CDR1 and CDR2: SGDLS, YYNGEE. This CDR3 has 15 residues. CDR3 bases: TGTGCCAGCAGCCCATCAGGGCGGCGGAACACTGAAGCTTTCTTT. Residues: CASSPSGRRNTEAFF.

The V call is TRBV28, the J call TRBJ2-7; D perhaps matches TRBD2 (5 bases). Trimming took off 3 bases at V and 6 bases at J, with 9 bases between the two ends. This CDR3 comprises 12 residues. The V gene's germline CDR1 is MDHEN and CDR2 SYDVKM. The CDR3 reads CASSFGLAEQYF. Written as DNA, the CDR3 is TGTGCCAGCAGTTTTGGCCTAGCCGAGCAGTACTTC.

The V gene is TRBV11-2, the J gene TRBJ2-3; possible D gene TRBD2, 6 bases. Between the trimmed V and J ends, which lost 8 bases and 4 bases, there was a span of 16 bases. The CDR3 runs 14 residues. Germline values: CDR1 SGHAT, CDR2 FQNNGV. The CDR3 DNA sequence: TGTGCCAGCGGTCCGGGACTTTTGGCAGATACGCAGTATTTT. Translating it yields CASGPGLLADTQYF.

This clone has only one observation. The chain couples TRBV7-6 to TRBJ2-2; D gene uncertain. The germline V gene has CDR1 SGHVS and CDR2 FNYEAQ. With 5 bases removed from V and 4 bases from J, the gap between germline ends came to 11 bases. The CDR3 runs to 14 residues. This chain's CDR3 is CASSTHLVTGELFF. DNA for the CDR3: TGTGCCAGCAGCACCCACCTAGTCACCGGGGAGCTGTTTTTT.

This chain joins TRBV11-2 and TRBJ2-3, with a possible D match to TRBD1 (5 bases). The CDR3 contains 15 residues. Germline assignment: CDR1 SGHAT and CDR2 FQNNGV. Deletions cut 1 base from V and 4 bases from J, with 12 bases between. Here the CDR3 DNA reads TGTGCCAGCAGCTTAGGGGCCAGGGCGGCAGATACGCAGTATTTT. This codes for CASSLGARAADTQYF.

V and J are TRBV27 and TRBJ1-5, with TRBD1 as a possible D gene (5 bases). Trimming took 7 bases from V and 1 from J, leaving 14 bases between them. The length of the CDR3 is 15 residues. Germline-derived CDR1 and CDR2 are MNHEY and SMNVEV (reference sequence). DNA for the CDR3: TGTGCCAGCACGCCAAGGGGTCAGAGCAATCAGCCCCAGCATTTT. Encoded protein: CASTPRGQSNQPQHF.

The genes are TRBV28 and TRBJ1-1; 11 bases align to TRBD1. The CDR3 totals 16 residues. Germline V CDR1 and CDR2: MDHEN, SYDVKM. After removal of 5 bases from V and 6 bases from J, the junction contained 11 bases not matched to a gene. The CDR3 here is CASSPGTGGKQAEAFF. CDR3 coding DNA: TGTGCCAGCAGTCCGGGGACAGGGGGTAAACAGGCTGAAGCTTTCTTT.